A single sample gave rise to the 27 T cell receptor beta chains below, sequenced in a study of blood T cells in healthy people across ages. Combining a sample-barcoded 5' primer with a J-beta primer mix, a second PCR ran for roughly 7 to 12 cycles. TCRdb called the 5' RACE reads again in MiXCR, with one record for every CDR3 protein. This repertoire shows fewer than 800,000 distinct CDR3 sequences, 20% to 30% found once; its top ten account for around 9.2%. Another study also made use of these data, one on T cells of mothers and their children.

Sequencing was done on a sample of blood. Source of these receptors: a boy aged 5-17 years in good health.

This chain links TRBV13 with TRBJ1-1, with unresolved D. Trimming stripped 4 bases from V and 7 bases from J, with 16 bases between. Germline CDR1 is PRHDT and CDR2 is FYEKMQ (reference sequence). This CDR3 spans 14 amino acids. CDR3 loop: CASSYPSDASEAFF. CDR3 nucleotides: TGTGCCAGCAGCTACCCCTCGGACGCCAGTGAAGCTTTCTTT. Looking up the rest from reference TRBV13 and TRBJ1-1 gives the full variable domain: AAGVIQSPRHLIKEKRETATLKCYPIPRHDTVYWYQQGPGQDPQFLISFYEKMQSDKGSIPDRFSAQQFSDYHSELNMSSLELGDSALYFCASSYPSDASEAFFGQGTRLTVV.

This chain uses TRBV20-1 with TRBJ2-1; possible D gene TRBD1, 7 bases. The end of the DNA fits TRBJ2-7 better, so the J call may be wrong. CDR1 is DFQATT, CDR2 SNEGSKA, per germline (reference sequence). The CDR3 spans 12 residues. The CDR3 bases are TGCAGTGCGGGGGGACAGAGTCACGAGCAGTACTTC. This sequence encodes CSAGGQSHEQYF.

This chain joins TRBV4-3 and TRBJ1-5; 7 bases align to TRBD1. The CDR3 spans 16 residues. CDR1 and CDR2 (germline): LGHNA, YSLEER. Unmatched junction bases numbered 7, after V lost 0 bases and J lost 5 bases. The DNA for the CDR3 is TGCGCCAGCAGCCAAGATCTAGGGGGCTCCGATCAGCCCCAGCATTTT. As protein: CASSQDLGGSDQPQHF.

This clonotype was detected only a few times. This chain joins TRBV24-1 and TRBJ2-2; TRBD1 might be the D (5 bases). V lost 4 bases to trimming and J lost 0 bases, with 8 bases between them. There are 15 residues in the CDR3. The germline CDR1 and CDR2 sequences are KGHDR and SFDVKD. DNA for the CDR3: TGTGCCACCAGTGACCAGGGTACGAACACCGGGGAGCTGTTTTTT. Its translation is CATSDQGTNTGELFF.

This clonotype was picked up a small number of times. The V call is TRBV6-5, the J call TRBJ2-7; D not certain. V lost 6 bases to trimming and J lost 5 bases, with 11 bases between them. CDR1 and CDR2 from the germline V gene are MNHEY and SVGAGI. This CDR3 contains 12 residues. CDR3 bases: TGTGCCAGCAGCCGTAATGCTAACGAGCAGTACTTC. It specifies CASSRNANEQYF.

This clonotype turned up a few times. This chain joins TRBV7-2 and TRBJ1-1; D not certain. Trimming stripped 5 bases from V and 4 bases from J, with 11 bases between. Germline V CDR1 and CDR2: SGHTA, FQGNSA. This CDR3 contains 13 residues. The CDR3 sequence: CASSPLGGTEAFF. The DNA for the CDR3 is TGTGCCAGCAGCCCGCTCGGCGGCACTGAAGCTTTCTTT.

This clonotype was found a few times. The V call is TRBV6-2 or TRBV6-3, the J call TRBJ2-5; TRBD1 might be the D (6 bases). V shed 10 bases and J shed 3 bases, with 15 bases lying between them. The CDR3 runs to 13 residues. Per germline, CDR1 MNHEY and CDR2 SVGEGT. CDR3 sequence reads: CANRATGEETQYF. The CDR3 region has the DNA TGTGCCAACAGGGCAACTGGGGAAGAGACCCAGTACTTC.

This chain connects TRBV12-5 to TRBJ1-4; no clear D. Looked up from germline, CDR1 is LGHNT and CDR2 is FRNRAP. This CDR3 region has 11 residues. V gave up 2 bases and J gave up 14 bases, with 9 bases separating them. The CDR3 sequence is CASGLPGYLFF. In nucleotides, the CDR3 is TGTGCTAGTGGTTTGCCGGGGTATCTGTTTTTT. Using reference TRBV12-5 and TRBJ1-4 for the parts outside the CDR3, the full variable domain is DARVTQTPRHKVTEMGQEVTMRCQPILGHNTVFWYRQTMMQGLELLAYFRNRAPLDDSGMPKDRFSAEMPDATLATLKIQPSEPRDSAVYFCASGLPGYLFFGSGTQLSVL.

In its sample, this clonotype was seen a few times. The chain combines TRBV6-7 with TRBJ2-5; D may match TRBD1 or TRBD2 (5 bases each). TRBV6-7 is flagged as an ORF with uncertain function. The V and J ends lost 7 bases and 2 bases respectively, with 14 bases between them. The CDR3 is 14 residues long. The CDR3 reads CASTRGAGQETQYF. CDR3 nucleotides: TGTGCCAGCACAAGAGGGGCAGGGCAAGAGACCCAGTACTTC.

This clonotype showed up just a few times. In DNA form, the CDR3 reads TGTGCCAGCAGCCACCCTCTAGCGGGATTGGGTACGCAGTATTTT. This gives the protein CASSHPLAGLGTQYF. The J gene is TRBJ2-3, the V gene TRBV28, with TRBD2 matching over 9 bases. Per the germline V gene, CDR1 is MDHEN and CDR2 is SYDVKM. With V trimmed by 6 bases and J by 8 bases, 12 bases remained unmatched. The CDR3 length is 15 residues.

CDR3 in DNA: TGTGCCAGCAGCCCACAGGGGGTGCCTCCCCTCCACTTT. It specifies CASSPQGVPPLHF. V and J are TRBV9 and TRBJ1-6; the match to TRBD1 covers 8 bases. CDR1 SGDLS and CDR2 YYNGEE come from the germline V gene. The CDR3 contains 13 residues. The junction had 7 bases not matched to a gene; V was cut back by 4 bases and J by 13 bases.

In its sample, this clonotype was seen a few times. V and J are TRBV4-1 and TRBJ1-2; D is undetermined. The CDR3 consists of 12 residues. Germline V gene data show CDR1 as MGHRA and CDR2 as YSYEKL. With 0 bases removed from V and 7 bases from J, the gap between germline ends came to 6 bases. This CDR3 is CASSQDEFGYTF. The CDR3 nucleotides are TGCGCCAGCAGCCAAGACGAGTTTGGCTACACCTTC.

The chain has TRBV3-1 and TRBJ1-1; D unclear. Germline lookup yields CDR1 LGHDT and CDR2 YNNKEL (reference sequence). The V end was cut by 5 bases, the J end by 1 base, with 11 bases between. The CDR3 runs to 14 residues. In nucleotides, the CDR3 is TGTGCCAGCAGCAACAACCCAGCGAACACTGAAGCTTTCTTT. It encodes CASSNNPANTEAFF.

The rearrangement uses TRBV29-1 and TRBJ1-2; possibly TRBD1 for D (5 bases). CDR3 length equals 18 residues. With 0 bases removed from V and 3 bases from J, the gap between germline ends came to 23 bases. CDR1 and CDR2 (germline): SQVTM, ANQGSEA. The CDR3, as DNA: TGCAGCGTTGAAGATGAGTCAGGGTACCTGACGCGGGACTATGGCTACACCTTC. Amino acid sequence: CSVEDESGYLTRDYGYTF.

V gene TRBV6-6 combines with J gene TRBJ2-1; no clear D. V shed 2 bases and J shed 0 bases, with 8 bases lying between them. Germline lookup yields CDR1 MNHNY and CDR2 SVGAGI (reference sequence). The CDR3 is 15 amino acids. CDR3 coding DNA: TGTGCCAGCAGTTACGCGCTGGGCTCCTACAATGAGCAGTTCTTC. It codes for CASSYALGSYNEQFF.

The chain uses TRBV2 and TRBJ2-1, with D possibly matching TRBD1 (6 bases). CDR1 and CDR2 (germline): SNHLY, FYNNEI. Trimming took 7 bases from V and 3 from J, leaving 10 bases between them. This CDR3 contains 13 residues. The CDR3 loop is CASTLTGYNEQFF. The CDR3, as DNA: TGTGCCAGCACACTGACAGGCTACAATGAGCAGTTCTTC.

The CDR3 bases are TGCGCCAGCAGCCAGGACAGGGGGACTAACATTCAGTACTTC. Its protein is CASSQDRGTNIQYF. The genes are TRBV4-3 and TRBJ2-4, with 10 nucleotides matching TRBD1. Germline loops: CDR1 LGHNA, CDR2 YSLEER. Trimming removed 3 bases from V and 7 bases from J; junction bases left unmatched: 3. This CDR3 spans 14 amino acids.

The J gene is TRBJ1-2, the V gene TRBV12-3 or TRBV12-4; D perhaps matches TRBD1 (6 bases). This CDR3 has 15 residues. Trimming took off 5 bases at V and 6 bases at J, with 19 bases between the two ends. CDR3 region: CASSTSNAGGHGYTF. In DNA, the CDR3 is TGTGCCAGCAGTACATCCAATGCGGGGGGCCATGGCTACACCTTC.

This clonotype was seen more than once but under ten times. The chain joins TRBV5-1 to TRBJ2-1; 13 bases map to TRBD2. CDR3 length: 16 residues. Trimming at V came to 4 bases and at J to 7 bases, leaving 8 bases not matched to a gene. Germline CDR1 and CDR2: SGHRS and YFSETQ. CDR3: CASSPQGLAGINEQFF. In DNA form, the CDR3 reads TGCGCCAGCAGCCCCCAGGGACTAGCGGGAATAAATGAGCAGTTCTTC.

The chain carries TRBV19 and TRBJ2-3; D might be TRBD1 or TRBD2, each matching 6 bases. CDR3 length: 13 amino acids. Between the trimmed V and J ends, which lost 5 bases and 5 bases, there was a span of 11 bases. The germline V gene has CDR1 LNHDA and CDR2 SQIVND (reference sequence). The CDR3 DNA reads as TGTGCCAGTAGTCCGGGGGCACAAGATACGCAGTATTTT. Its translation is CASSPGAQDTQYF.

The V call is TRBV10-3, the J call TRBJ1-6; the D gene is possibly TRBD1 (6 bases). Germline V lookup: CDR1 ENHRY, CDR2 SYGVKD. Deletions cut 8 bases from V and 6 bases from J, with 14 bases between. This CDR3 region has 14 residues. CDR3: CAIRGGALNSPLHF. The CDR3 nucleotides read TGTGCCATCCGAGGGGGTGCCCTTAATTCACCCCTCCACTTT.

This clonotype was counted many times. The rearrangement uses TRBV10-3 and TRBJ2-1; D could derive from TRBD1 or TRBD2 (5 bases each). V lost 2 bases to trimming and J lost 10 bases, with 18 bases between them. CDR3 length: 15 residues. The V gene's germline CDR1 is ENHRY and CDR2 SYGVKD. The CDR3 DNA reads TGTGCCATCAGTGAGCGGTTGGGGGAATGGCGAGAGCAGTTCTTC. Translating gives CAISERLGEWREQFF.

This clonotype was observed a handful of times. The V and J genes are TRBV10-3 and TRBJ2-5, with 8 bases that match TRBD2. The length of the CDR3 is 13 residues. Trimming at V came to 3 bases and at J to 4 bases, leaving 1 base not matched to a gene. Germline CDR1 ENHRY, CDR2 SYGVKD. The CDR3 DNA sequence: TGTGCCATCAGTGAAGCGGGGGCAGAGACCCAGTACTTC. It encodes CAISEAGAETQYF.

This clonotype was detected only a few times. The chain couples TRBV7-3 to TRBJ2-5; 8 bases are a match to TRBD2. J was trimmed by 3 bases and V by 2 bases; bases with no gene match: 17. The CDR3 is made up of 19 amino acids. The germline V gene has CDR1 SGHTA and CDR2 FQGTGA. CDR3 region: CASSLSLAGRAETEETQYF. The CDR3 DNA is TGTGCCAGCAGCTTATCCCTAGCCGGGAGGGCCGAAACGGAAGAGACCCAGTACTTC.

This clonotype has only a few counts. The V gene is TRBV12-3 or TRBV12-4, the J gene TRBJ2-3; 9 nucleotides line up with TRBD2. Losses at the gene ends were 3 bases for V and 1 base for J; bases not matched to a gene: 5. The CDR3 consists of 16 residues. CDR3 protein: CASSLVASGGTDTQYF. The CDR3 bases are TGTGCCAGCAGTTTGGTCGCTAGCGGGGGCACAGATACGCAGTATTTT.

V is TRBV6-6 and J is TRBJ1-2; 8 nucleotides match TRBD1. The CDR3 loop spans 15 amino acids. Trimming removed 7 bases from V and 3 bases from J; junction bases left unmatched: 10. Germline values: CDR1 MNHNY, CDR2 SVGAGI (reference sequence). CDR3 residues: CASNYRDRRHYGYTF. CDR3 nucleotides: TGTGCCAGCAACTACCGGGACAGGAGGCACTATGGCTACACCTTC.

There are a few counts of this clonotype. This chain uses TRBV21-1 with TRBJ2-1; TRBD2 was called by the table and not checked on the DNA. TRBV21-1 is a known pseudogene. The CDR3 runs 16 residues. CDR3 in amino acids: CASSKIKLAEPHEQFF. The DNA for the CDR3 is TGTGCCAGCAGCAAAATAAAACTAGCGGAGCCCCATGAGCAGTTCTTC.